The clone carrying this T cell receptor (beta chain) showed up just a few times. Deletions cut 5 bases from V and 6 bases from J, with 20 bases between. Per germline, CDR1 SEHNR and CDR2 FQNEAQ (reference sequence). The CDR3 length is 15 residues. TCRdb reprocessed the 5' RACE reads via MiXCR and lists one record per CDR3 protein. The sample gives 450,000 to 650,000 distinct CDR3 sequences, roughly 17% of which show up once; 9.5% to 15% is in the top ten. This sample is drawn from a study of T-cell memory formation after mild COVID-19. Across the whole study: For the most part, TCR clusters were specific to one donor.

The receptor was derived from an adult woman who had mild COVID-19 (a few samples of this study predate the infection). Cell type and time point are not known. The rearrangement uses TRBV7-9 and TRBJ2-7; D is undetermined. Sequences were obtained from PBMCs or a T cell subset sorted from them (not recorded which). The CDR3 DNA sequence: TGTGCCAGCAGCCACCCCACGCAAACGGAAGGCGAGCAGTACTTC. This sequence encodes CASSHPTQTEGEQYF.